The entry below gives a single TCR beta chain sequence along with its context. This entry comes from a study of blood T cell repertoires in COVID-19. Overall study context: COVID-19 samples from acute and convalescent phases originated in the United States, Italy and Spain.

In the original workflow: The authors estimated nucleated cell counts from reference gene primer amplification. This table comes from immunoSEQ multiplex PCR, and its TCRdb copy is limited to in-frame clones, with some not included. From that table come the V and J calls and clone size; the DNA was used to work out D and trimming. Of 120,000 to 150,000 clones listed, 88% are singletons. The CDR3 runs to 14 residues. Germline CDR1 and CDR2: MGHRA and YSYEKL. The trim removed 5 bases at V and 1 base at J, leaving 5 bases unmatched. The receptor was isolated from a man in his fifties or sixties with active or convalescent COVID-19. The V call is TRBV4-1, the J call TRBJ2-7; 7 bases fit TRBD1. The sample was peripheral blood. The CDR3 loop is CASSSDRASYEQYF. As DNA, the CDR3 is TGCGCCAGCAGCTCAGACAGGGCGTCCTACGAGCAGTACTTC.